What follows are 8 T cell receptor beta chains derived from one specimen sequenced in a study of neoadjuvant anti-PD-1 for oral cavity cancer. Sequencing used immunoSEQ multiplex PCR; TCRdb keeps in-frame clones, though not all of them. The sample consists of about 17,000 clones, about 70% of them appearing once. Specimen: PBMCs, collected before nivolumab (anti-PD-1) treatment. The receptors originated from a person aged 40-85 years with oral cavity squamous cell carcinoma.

In nucleotides, the CDR3 is TGTGCCACCACCGCTCAGAGCACAGATACGCAGTATTTT. Its protein is CATTAQSTDTQYF. The V call is TRBV15, the J call TRBJ2-3; D call uncertain. V lost 7 bases, J lost 0 bases, and 8 bases lay in between. The CDR3 is 13 residues long. Per germline, CDR1 LNHNV and CDR2 YYDKDF (reference sequence).

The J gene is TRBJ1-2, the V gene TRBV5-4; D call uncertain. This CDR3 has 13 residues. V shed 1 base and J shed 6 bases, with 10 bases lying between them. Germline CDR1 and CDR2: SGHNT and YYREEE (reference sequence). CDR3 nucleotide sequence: TGTGCCAGCAGCTTGAGGCAGGTAGATGGCTACACCTTC. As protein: CASSLRQVDGYTF.

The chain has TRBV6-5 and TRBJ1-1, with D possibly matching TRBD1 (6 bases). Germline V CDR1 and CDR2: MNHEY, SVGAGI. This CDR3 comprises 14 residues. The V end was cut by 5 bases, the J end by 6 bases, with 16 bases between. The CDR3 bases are TGTGCCAGCAGTGCCTTAGGGACAACAGCTGAAGCTTTCTTT. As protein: CASSALGTTAEAFF.

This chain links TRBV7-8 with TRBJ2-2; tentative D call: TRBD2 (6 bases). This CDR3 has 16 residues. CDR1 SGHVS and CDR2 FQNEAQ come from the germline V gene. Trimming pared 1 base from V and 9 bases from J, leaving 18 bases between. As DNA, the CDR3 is TGTGCCAGCAGCTTAGGGGGGGAAGGAAGGTACCGGGAGCTGTTTTTT. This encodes CASSLGGEGRYRELFF.

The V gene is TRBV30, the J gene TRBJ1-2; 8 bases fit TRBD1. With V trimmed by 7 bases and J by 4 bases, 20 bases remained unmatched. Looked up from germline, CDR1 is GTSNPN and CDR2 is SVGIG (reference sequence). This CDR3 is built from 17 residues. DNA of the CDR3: TGTGCCTATTCCACAGGGGGAATAATCGACCCAATCTATGGCTACACCTTC. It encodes CAYSTGGIIDPIYGYTF.

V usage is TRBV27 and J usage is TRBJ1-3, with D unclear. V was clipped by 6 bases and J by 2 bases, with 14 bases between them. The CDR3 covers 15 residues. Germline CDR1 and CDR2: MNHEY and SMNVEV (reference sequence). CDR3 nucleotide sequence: TGTGCCAGCAGCCTTACAACCGGCCCTGGAAACACCATATATTTT. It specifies CASSLTTGPGNTIYF.

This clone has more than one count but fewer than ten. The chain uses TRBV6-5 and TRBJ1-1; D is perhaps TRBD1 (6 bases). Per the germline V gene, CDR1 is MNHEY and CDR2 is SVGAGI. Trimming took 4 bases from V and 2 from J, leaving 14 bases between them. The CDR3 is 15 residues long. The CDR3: CASSSSFRGNTEAFF. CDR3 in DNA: TGTGCCAGCAGTTCCTCTTTCAGGGGAAACACTGAAGCTTTCTTT.

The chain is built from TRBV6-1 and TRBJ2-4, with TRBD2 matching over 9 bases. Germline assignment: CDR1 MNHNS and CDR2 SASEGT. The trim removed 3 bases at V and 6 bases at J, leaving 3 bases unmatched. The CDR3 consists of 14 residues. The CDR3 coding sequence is TGTGCCAGCAGTGAGCCTAGCGGGACAAACATTCAGTACTTC. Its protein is CASSEPSGTNIQYF.